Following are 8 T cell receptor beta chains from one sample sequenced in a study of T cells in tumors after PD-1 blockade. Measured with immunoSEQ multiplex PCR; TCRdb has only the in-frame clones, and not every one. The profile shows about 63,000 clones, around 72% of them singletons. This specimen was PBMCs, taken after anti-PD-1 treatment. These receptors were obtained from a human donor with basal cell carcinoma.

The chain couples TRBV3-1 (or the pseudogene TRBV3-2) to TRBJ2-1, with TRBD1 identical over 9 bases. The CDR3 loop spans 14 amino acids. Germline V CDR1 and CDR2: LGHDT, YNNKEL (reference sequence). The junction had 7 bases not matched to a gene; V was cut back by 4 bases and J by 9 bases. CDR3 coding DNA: TGTGCCAGCAGCCCCGGGACAGGGAGTACTGAGCAGTTCTTC. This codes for CASSPGTGSTEQFF.

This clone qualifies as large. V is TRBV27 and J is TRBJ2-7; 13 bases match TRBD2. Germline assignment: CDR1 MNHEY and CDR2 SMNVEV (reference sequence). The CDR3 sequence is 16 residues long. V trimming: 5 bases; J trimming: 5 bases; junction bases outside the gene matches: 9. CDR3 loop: CASSTGRLAGGHEQYF. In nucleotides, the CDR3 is TGTGCCAGCAGTACAGGGAGACTAGCGGGGGGACACGAGCAGTACTTC.

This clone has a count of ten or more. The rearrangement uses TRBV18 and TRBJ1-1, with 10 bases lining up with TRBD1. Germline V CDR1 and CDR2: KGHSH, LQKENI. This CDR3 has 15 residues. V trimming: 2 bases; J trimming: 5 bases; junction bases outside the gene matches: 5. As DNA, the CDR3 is TGTGCCAGCTCACCAGAGGCGGACAGGGGGACTGAAGCTTTCTTT. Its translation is CASSPEADRGTEAFF.

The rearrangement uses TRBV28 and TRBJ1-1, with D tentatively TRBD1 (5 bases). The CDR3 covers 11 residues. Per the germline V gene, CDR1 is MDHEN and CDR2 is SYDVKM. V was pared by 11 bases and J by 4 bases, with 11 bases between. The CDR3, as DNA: TGTGCCGCCCGGGGGAGCACTGAAGCTTTCTTT. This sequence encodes CAARGSTEAFF.

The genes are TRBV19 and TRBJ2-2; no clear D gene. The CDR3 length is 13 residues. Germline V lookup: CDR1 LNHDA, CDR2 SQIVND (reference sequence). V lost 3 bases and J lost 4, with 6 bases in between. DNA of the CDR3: TGTGCCAGTAGTATTGTATTCACCGGGGAGCTGTTTTTT. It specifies CASSIVFTGELFF. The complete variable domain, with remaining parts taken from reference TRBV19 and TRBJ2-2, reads DGGITQSPKYLFRKEGQNVTLSCEQNLNHDAMYWYRQDPGQGLRLIYYSQIVNDFQKGDIAEGYSVSREKKESFPLTVTSAQKNPTAFYLCASSIVFTGELFFGEGSRLTVL.

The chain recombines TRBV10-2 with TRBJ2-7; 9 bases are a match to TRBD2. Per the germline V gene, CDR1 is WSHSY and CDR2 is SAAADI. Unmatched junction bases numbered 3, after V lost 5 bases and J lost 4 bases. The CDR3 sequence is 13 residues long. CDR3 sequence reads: CASSLAGFYEQYF. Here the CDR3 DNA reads TGCGCCAGCAGTCTAGCGGGGTTTTACGAGCAGTACTTC.

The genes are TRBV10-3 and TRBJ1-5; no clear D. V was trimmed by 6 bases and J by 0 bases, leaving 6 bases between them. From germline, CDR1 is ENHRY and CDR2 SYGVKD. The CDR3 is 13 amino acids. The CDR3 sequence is CAISDISNQPQHF. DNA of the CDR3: TGTGCCATCAGCGACATTAGCAATCAGCCCCAGCATTTT.

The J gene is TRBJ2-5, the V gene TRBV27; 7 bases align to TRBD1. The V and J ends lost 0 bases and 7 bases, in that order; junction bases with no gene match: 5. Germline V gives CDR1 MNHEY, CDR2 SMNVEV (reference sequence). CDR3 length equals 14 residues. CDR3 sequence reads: CASSLSDRAGTQYF. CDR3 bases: TGTGCCAGCAGTTTATCCGACAGGGCTGGGACCCAGTACTTC.